This is a list of T cell receptor beta chains from one sample in a study of T-cell memory formation after mild COVID-19. TCRdb re-called the 5' RACE reads with MiXCR, one entry per CDR3 protein. There are around 300,000 distinct CDR3 sequences in the sample; roughly a fifth occur only once, and around 20% lies in the top ten. Sequenced material: PBMCs or a T cell subset sorted from them (not recorded which). The receptor set was obtained from a man between 18 and 35 years old who had mild COVID-19 (a few samples of this study predate the infection). Cell type and time point are not known. The CDR3 runs from the conserved cysteine through the conserved F or W. The D gene is left open where the match is weak. The size of a clone is reported for some rows only, either as once, few or many, or as a class for expanded clones.

size,V,J,D,CDR3,DNA
few,TRBV7-2,TRBJ2-3,TRBD2,CASSLAGLAGSPDTQYF,TGTGCCAGCAGCTTAGCGGGACTAGCGGGGAGTCCGGATACGCAGTATTTT
few,TRBV20-1,TRBJ2-5,TRBD1,CSARIPGGETQYF,TGCAGTGCTAGAATTCCAGGGGGAGAGACCCAGTACTTC
-,TRBV9,TRBJ2-2,TRBD1,CASSDGQGVTGELFF,TGTGCCAGCAGCGATGGACAGGGGGTAACCGGGGAGCTGTTTTTT
few,TRBV5-1,TRBJ2-3,-,CASSLGRNPEGDTQYF,TGCGCCAGCAGCTTGGGCCGGAACCCCGAGGGAGATACGCAGTATTTT
few,TRBV7-2,TRBJ2-1,TRBD2,CASSLRSGGANEQFF,TGTGCCAGCAGCTTACGTAGCGGGGGGGCTAATGAGCAGTTCTTC
few,TRBV13,TRBJ2-5,TRBD2,CASSAGLAGGSPFETQYF,TGTGCCAGCAGCGCCGGACTAGCGGGGGGTTCCCCCTTCGAGACCCAGTACTTC
-,TRBV7-2,TRBJ2-7,-,CASSFMAQTYEQYF,TGTGCCAGCAGCTTCATGGCCCAGACGTACGAGCAGTACTTC
-,TRBV29-1,TRBJ2-7,TRBD2,CSVGPAGGPYEQYF,TGCAGCGTTGGACCGGCGGGGGGGCCCTACGAGCAGTACTTC
-,TRBV6-4,TRBJ2-7,-,CASSANPTGSYEQYF,TGTGCCAGCAGTGCGAACCCAACAGGGTCCTACGAGCAGTACTTC
-,TRBV20-1,TRBJ1-2,TRBD1,CSAQRIGTGNYGYTF,TGCAGTGCTCAAAGAATTGGGACAGGGAACTATGGCTACACCTTC
-,TRBV6-1,TRBJ2-7,TRBD2,CASSEGRGGYEQYF,TGTGCCAGCAGTGAGGGGCGGGGGGGCTACGAGCAGTACTTC
few,TRBV11-2,TRBJ1-2,-,CASSLSQGAGYGYTF,TGTGCCAGCAGCCTATCCCAGGGTGCTGGATATGGCTACACCTTC
-,TRBV30,TRBJ1-2,-,CAWSDGRVKGYTF,TGTGCCTGGAGTGACGGCAGGGTAAAAGGCTACACCTTC
few,TRBV5-1,TRBJ1-4,-,CASSLGATVNEKLFF,TGCGCCAGCAGCTTGGGGGCGACAGTGAATGAAAAACTGTTTTTT
few,TRBV20-1,TRBJ2-3,-,CSQSYSPPSDTQYF,TGCAGTCAATCTTACTCCCCTCCCTCAGATACGCAGTATTTT
few,TRBV20-1,TRBJ2-3,-,CSASWLDTQYF,TGCAGTGCTAGTTGGTTGGATACGCAGTATTTT
-,TRBV5-1,TRBJ1-6,TRBD1,CASTPQGAYNSPLHF,TGCGCCAGCACCCCTCAGGGGGCCTATAATTCACCCCTCCACTTT
-,TRBV3-1,TRBJ2-1,TRBD1,CASSQTGQGEQFF,TGTGCCAGCAGCCAAACTGGACAGGGTGAGCAGTTCTTC
-,TRBV20-1,TRBJ1-1,TRBD1,CSARGQGWASRHTEAFF,TGCAGTGCTAGAGGACAGGGATGGGCATCGCGGCACACTGAAGCTTTCTTT